This T cell receptor beta chain was profiled in a study of blood T cell repertoires in COVID-19. About the study: Samples representing acute and convalescent COVID-19 were sourced from the United States, Italy and Spain. PBMCs, B-cell-depleted T cells, or T cells were the source of the cDNA or gDNA that made up the material.

Per the original methods: Amplification of reference gene primers was used by the study to estimate nucleated cell counts. Sequenced by immunoSEQ multiplex PCR; TCRdb stores in-frame clones only, minus some. V and J calls and clone size follow that table, whereas D and trimming were derived from the DNA. The sample has about 110,000 clones; 76% are singletons. The CDR3 spans 11 residues. Germline V gene sequence: CDR1 LNHDA, CDR2 SQIVND (reference sequence). V gave up 3 bases and J gave up 10 bases, with 7 bases separating them. The sequenced sample consisted of peripheral blood. This chain links TRBV19 with TRBJ2-1, with D uncertain. The receptor comes from a woman over 75 with acute or convalescent COVID-19. The CDR3 DNA reads TGTGCCAGTAGTATTGGAGACGAGCAGTTCTTC. Its translation: CASSIGDEQFF.